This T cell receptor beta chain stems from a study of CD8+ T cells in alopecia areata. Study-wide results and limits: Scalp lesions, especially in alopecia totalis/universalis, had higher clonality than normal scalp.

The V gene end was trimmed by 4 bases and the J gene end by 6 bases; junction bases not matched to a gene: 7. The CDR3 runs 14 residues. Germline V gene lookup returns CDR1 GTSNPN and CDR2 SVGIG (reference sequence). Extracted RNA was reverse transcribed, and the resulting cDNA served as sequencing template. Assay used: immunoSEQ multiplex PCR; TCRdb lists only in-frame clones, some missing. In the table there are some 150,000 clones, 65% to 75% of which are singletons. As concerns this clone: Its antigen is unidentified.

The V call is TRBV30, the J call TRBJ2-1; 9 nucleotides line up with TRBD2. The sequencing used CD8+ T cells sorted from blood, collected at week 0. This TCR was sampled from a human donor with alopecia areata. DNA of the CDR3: TGTGCCTGGAAGCAGCGGGGGGCGCCCAATGAGCAGTTCTTC. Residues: CAWKQRGAPNEQFF.